These T cell receptor beta chains were read from a single sample in a study of T cells in Graves' hyperthyroidism and ophthalmopathy. TCRdb itself ran the multiplex PCR reads through MiXCR, one entry per CDR3 protein. The sample includes 550,000 to 600,000 distinct CDR3 sequences, around 45% seen only once; the top ten take over 15%. The specimen sequenced was peripheral blood or thyroid tissue (not recorded which). Source of these receptors: an adult woman with Graves' disease, either hyperthyroidism or ophthalmopathy (not recorded which). CDR3s include the opening cysteine and the closing phenylalanine or tryptophan. A D gene is named only where the DNA matches it firmly. Clone size is not always given. Where it is, it says once, few, many or a class for expanded clones.

d_gene	v_gene	abundance	j_gene	CDR3aa	CDR3nt
NA	TRBV28	NA	TRBJ1-1	CASMPTGNTEAFF	TGTGCCAGCATGCCGACCGGGAATACTGAAGCTTTCTTT
TRBD1	TRBV7-9	NA	TRBJ2-5	CASSPTPGQGETQYF	TGTGCCAGCAGCCCTACCCCGGGACAGGGGGAGACCCAGTACTTC
NA	TRBV5-1	NA	TRBJ1-1	CASSRLKGRPEAFF	TGCGCCAGCAGCCGCCTTAAGGGACGGCCTGAAGCTTTCTTT
TRBD2	TRBV11-3	many	TRBJ2-2	CASMRGTSGTGELFF	TGTGCCAGCATGCGGGGGACTAGCGGGACCGGGGAGCTGTTTTTT
NA	TRBV2	NA	TRBJ2-5	CASSLDSGGETQYF	TGTGCCAGCAGTTTGGACAGCGGAGGGGAGACCCAGTACTTC
TRBD2	TRBV10-3	many	TRBJ2-7	CAISGSGSSYEQYF	TGTGCCATCAGTGGTAGCGGGAGCTCCTACGAGCAGTACTTC
NA	TRBV6-1	NA	TRBJ2-7	CASTPGTRGYEQYF	TGTGCCAGCACCCCCGGGACAAGGGGGTACGAGCAGTACTTC
TRBD1	TRBV7-8	NA	TRBJ1-1	CASSPEGATEAFF	TGTGCCAGCAGCCCCGAGGGGGCCACTGAAGCTTTCTTT
NA	TRBV19	few	TRBJ1-5	CASSMGKNQPQHF	TGTGCCAGTAGTATGGGCAAAAATCAGCCCCAGCATTTT
TRBD2	TRBV7-3	many	TRBJ2-5	CASSASGTQETQYF	TGTGCCAGCAGCGCAAGCGGGACCCAAGAGACCCAGTACTTC
TRBD2	TRBV20-1	NA	TRBJ2-7	CSALSGVNSREQYF	TGCAGTGCTTTAAGCGGGGTTAACTCTCGCGAGCAGTACTTC
NA	TRBV7-7	many	TRBJ1-6	CASSPLPNSPLHF	TGTGCTAGCAGCCCCTTGCCGAATTCACCCCTCCACTTT
TRBD2	TRBV7-3	NA	TRBJ2-1	CASSRSGGWANEQFF	TGTGCCAGCAGCCGATCGGGAGGTTGGGCCAATGAGCAGTTCTTC
TRBD1	TRBV7-2	NA	TRBJ2-7	CASQDRGASYEQYF	TGTGCCAGCCAGGACAGGGGAGCATCCTACGAGCAGTACTTC
NA	TRBV2	many	TRBJ1-1	CASRRGEAFF	TGTGCCAGCAGACGGGGAGAAGCTTTCTTT
NA	TRBV29-1	NA	TRBJ1-1	CSALYPYRVNTEAFF	TGCAGCGCTCTCTACCCTTACCGGGTGAACACTGAAGCTTTCTTT
NA	TRBV6-5	many	TRBJ1-1	CASSYRTNTEAFF	TGTGCCAGCAGTTACCGGACGAACACTGAAGCTTTCTTT
NA	TRBV6-6	many	TRBJ2-7	CASSYGGRTYEQYF	TGTGCCAGCAGTTACGGAGGGAGGACTTACGAGCAGTACTTC
NA	TRBV12-3/TRBV12-4	many	TRBJ2-2	CASSFAGTAANTGELFF	TGTGCCAGCAGTTTCGCCGGGACCGCCGCGAACACCGGGGAGCTGTTTTTT
TRBD2	TRBV2	NA	TRBJ2-1	CASSEVTSGENEQFF	TGTGCCAGCAGTGAAGTTACTAGCGGAGAAAATGAGCAGTTCTTC
NA	TRBV6-5	many	TRBJ1-3	CASSYSPGIGNTIYF	TGTGCCAGCAGTTACTCTCCGGGCATCGGAAACACCATATATTTT
NA	TRBV29-1	NA	TRBJ1-1	CSEGRAEAFF	TGCAGCGAGGGGAGGGCTGAAGCTTTCTTT
NA	TRBV29-1	few	TRBJ1-1	CSVGGGRGTEAFF	TGCAGCGTTGGCGGGGGCCGCGGCACTGAAGCTTTCTTT
NA	TRBV9	NA	TRBJ1-3	CASSVDFWGNTIYF	TGTGCCAGCAGCGTAGATTTCTGGGGGAACACCATATATTTT
NA	TRBV6-1	many	TRBJ1-3	CASMWDWGNTIYF	TGTGCCAGCATGTGGGATTGGGGAAACACCATATATTTT
NA	TRBV5-1	many	TRBJ2-7	CASSFGGPNYEQYF	TGCGCCAGCAGCTTTGGGGGACCAAACTACGAGCAGTACTTC
NA	TRBV27	many	TRBJ2-7	CASSLRESDGQYF	TGTGCCAGCAGCCTAAGGGAGTCGGACGGGCAGTACTTC
NA	TRBV5-6	many	TRBJ1-5	CASSILGPNQPQHF	TGTGCCAGCAGTATCTTGGGACCCAATCAGCCCCAGCATTTT
NA	TRBV19	NA	TRBJ1-1	CASSMSYWAFF	TGTGCCAGTAGTATGTCGTATTGGGCTTTCTTT